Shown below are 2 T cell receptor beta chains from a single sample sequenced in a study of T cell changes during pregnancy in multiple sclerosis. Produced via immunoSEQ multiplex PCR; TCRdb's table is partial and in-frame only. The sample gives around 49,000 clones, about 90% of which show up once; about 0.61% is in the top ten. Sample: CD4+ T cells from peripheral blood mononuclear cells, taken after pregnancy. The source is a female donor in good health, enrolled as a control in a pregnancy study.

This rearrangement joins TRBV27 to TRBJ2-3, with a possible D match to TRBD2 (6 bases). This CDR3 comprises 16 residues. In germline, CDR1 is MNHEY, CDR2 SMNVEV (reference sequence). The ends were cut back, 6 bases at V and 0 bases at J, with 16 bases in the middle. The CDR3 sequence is CASSSITSISTDTQYF. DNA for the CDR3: TGTGCCAGCAGCTCCATTACTAGCATAAGCACAGATACGCAGTATTTT.

DNA for the CDR3: TGTGCCAGCAGCCGGGAGCGGGGGGAGGGCACAGATACGCAGTATTTT. Amino acids: CASSRERGEGTDTQYF. The chain has TRBV4-2 and TRBJ2-3; TRBD2 matches at 9 bases. The J segment lost 1 base and the V segment lost 4 bases, leaving 6 bases of the junction unmatched. Germline CDR1 reads LGHNA; CDR2 reads YNFKEQ. The CDR3 consists of 16 residues.